The following is a T cell receptor beta chain sequence with its context. PCR involved 60 Vbeta and 13 Jbeta primers. Using immunoSEQ multiplex PCR, the repertoire was profiled, and TCRdb retains in-frame clones only, with some absent. The repertoire consists of around 110,000 clones, with approximately 70% occurring once and the leading ten covering roughly 9.7%. The sample belongs to a study of cytomegalovirus exposure and HLA in healthy donors. The CDR3 length is 14 residues. CDR1 and CDR2 from the germline V gene are MNHEY and SVGAGI. Trimming stripped 0 bases from V and 8 bases from J, with 13 bases between.

This TCR came from a woman between 40 and 50 years old in good health and CMV-seropositive. V usage is TRBV6-5 and J usage is TRBJ1-1, with D uncertain. The specimen was PBMCs. CDR3 bases: TGTGCCAGCAGTTACTCGATTGGGAGCGAGGAAGCTTTCTTT. Amino acid sequence: CASSYSIGSEEAFF.